This T cell receptor beta chain originates from a study of T cell changes during pregnancy in multiple sclerosis. Only in-frame clones appear in the TCRdb table, and some are missing; sequencing was by immunoSEQ multiplex PCR. This sample has about 100,000 clones, with about 89% found just once. Trimming pared 3 bases from V and 5 bases from J, leaving 14 bases between. The CDR3 is made up of 15 amino acids. CDR1 is SGHRS and CDR2 is YFSETQ in the germline V gene. The rearrangement joins TRBV5-1 to TRBJ1-4; possibly TRBD1 for D (6 bases). Sequencing used peripheral blood, obtained after pregnancy. The sequence was obtained from a female donor with multiple sclerosis, enrolled in a pregnancy study. CDR3 in DNA: TGCGCCAGCAGCTCGGGGGGCTCTAAAAATGAAAAACTGTTTTTT. It codes for CASSSGGSKNEKLFF.